The present entry profiles one T cell receptor (beta chain) with its context. Its antigen remains unidentified. This may come from a read error, since a much larger clone is one base off. Germline assignment: CDR1 GTSNPN and CDR2 SVGIG (reference sequence). CDR3 length: 11 amino acids. The data derive from a study of tumor-infiltrating lymphocytes in primary liver carcinoma. cDNA specific to TCR beta was made from 450 to 650 ng of total RNA, with a constant-region primer employed for priming. Library construction for TCR beta comprised three nested multiplex PCR rounds performed with slightly modified ARM-PCR. TRBV1-TRBV30 forward primers and a C-beta reverse primer were used in the first two PCR rounds, which each ran for about 11 cycles. MiXCR, run by TCRdb on the multiplex PCR reads, gives a single entry per CDR3 protein. The sample consists of approximately 80,000 distinct CDR3 sequences, about 75% of them appearing once.

Joint extraction of RNA and DNA used roughly 20-32 mg of bulk tissue that was unsorted. Study-level findings and limits: Tumor region pairs outstripped tumor-adjacent and tumor-blood pairs in overlap.

Sequencing used tumor-adjacent normal liver tissue. The chain recombines TRBV30 with TRBJ2-1; no clear D gene. The sequence derives from a man in his forties with primary liver carcinoma and hepatitis B virus infection. The CDR3 loop is CSWSVLNEQFF. In DNA, the CDR3 is TGTTCCTGGAGTGTACTCAATGAGCAGTTCTTC.